One sample yielded the 24 T cell receptor beta chains listed below, sequenced in a study of identical twins. One entry per CDR3 protein, called by TCRdb with MiXCR from the 5' RACE reads. The top ten clones hold roughly 0.56% of a sample with around 480,000 distinct CDR3 sequences, approximately 15% of them seen once. The same sample was also used in a study of yellow fever vaccine responses in identical twins.

Sequences were obtained from CD4+ T cells sorted from blood. These receptors all come from a woman between 18 and 29 years old in good health.

The V call is TRBV27, the J call TRBJ2-5; TRBD1 matches 7 bases. The V gene's germline CDR1 is MNHEY and CDR2 SMNVEV (reference sequence). The CDR3 covers 14 residues. J gave up 4 bases and V 6 bases, and 8 bases lay outside the gene matches. The CDR3 loop is CASSQQGQRETQYF. The CDR3 nucleotides read TGTGCCAGCAGCCAACAGGGGCAGAGAGAGACCCAGTACTTC.

This rearrangement joins TRBV10-3 to TRBJ1-5; D not certain. Per the germline V gene, CDR1 is ENHRY and CDR2 is SYGVKD. CDR3 length: 16 residues. Trimming pared 0 bases from V and 5 bases from J, leaving 14 bases between. This CDR3 reads CAISESMAKDDQPQHF. As DNA, the CDR3 is TGTGCCATCAGTGAGTCTATGGCCAAGGACGATCAGCCCCAGCATTTT.

This clonotype has at least ten counts. The J gene is TRBJ2-4, the V gene TRBV5-1; possible D gene TRBD1, 6 bases. Trimming left V 3 bases short and J 8 bases short, with 18 bases between. Germline assignment: CDR1 SGHRS and CDR2 YFSETQ. The CDR3 is made up of 15 amino acids. DNA for the CDR3: TGCGCCAGCAGCTCCAGGGGACCCCCCGGAGACATTCAGTACTTC. This translates into CASSSRGPPGDIQYF.

A few counts support this clonotype. This rearrangement joins TRBV20-1 to TRBJ2-1, with a weak D call TRBD2 (5 bases). There are 12 residues in the CDR3. Germline loops: CDR1 DFQATT, CDR2 SNEGSKA (reference sequence). V shed 5 bases and J shed 6 bases, with 11 bases lying between them. The CDR3: CSAVDYPNEQFF. CDR3 sequence (DNA): TGCAGTGCTGTCGACTACCCCAATGAGCAGTTCTTC.

The chain links TRBV7-2 to TRBJ2-7, with 10 bases aligning to TRBD2. This CDR3 has 15 amino acids. V was pared by 3 bases and J by 7 bases, with 9 bases of the junction left unmatched. Germline assignment: CDR1 SGHTA and CDR2 FQGNSA. This CDR3 reads CASSFSSLAGEEQYF. DNA for the CDR3: TGTGCCAGCAGCTTTTCGTCTCTAGCGGGAGAAGAGCAGTACTTC.

V is TRBV11-2 and J is TRBJ2-7; TRBD2 might be the D (5 bases). Germline V gene lookup returns CDR1 SGHAT and CDR2 FQNNGV. This CDR3 has 15 amino acids. With 4 bases removed from V and 2 bases from J, the gap between germline ends came to 15 bases. The CDR3 region is CASSSKAGDTYEQYF. Written as DNA, the CDR3 is TGTGCCAGCAGCTCGAAGGCGGGCGATACCTACGAGCAGTACTTC.

This chain uses TRBV6-5 with TRBJ2-5, with D tentatively TRBD1 or TRBD2 (6 bases each). This CDR3 is 15 amino acids long. Germline lookup yields CDR1 MNHEY and CDR2 SVGAGI. V shed 2 bases and J shed 12 bases, with 22 bases lying between them. The CDR3 DNA reads TGTGCCAGCAGTTACGGGGGAGTGGAATCGGGGGCCAAGTACTTC. Protein: CASSYGGVESGAKYF.

This clonotype has only a few counts. The chain has TRBV5-1 and TRBJ2-3, with 12 nucleotides matching TRBD2. Germline-derived CDR1 and CDR2 are SGHRS and YFSETQ. V trimming: 0 bases; J trimming: 4 bases; junction bases outside the gene matches: 6. This CDR3 has 17 residues. The CDR3 bases are TGCGCCAGCAGCTTGGTTCCTAGCGGGGGGGCAGCAGATACGCAGTATTTT. Encoded protein: CASSLVPSGGAADTQYF.

The chain recombines TRBV6-5 with TRBJ2-2, with 11 bases identical to TRBD2. Germline assignment: CDR1 MNHEY and CDR2 SVGAGI. The CDR3 spans 18 residues. V lost 0 bases and J lost 5; bases outside the gene matches: 8. The CDR3 DNA reads as TGTGCCAGCAGTTACTCGGGTAGCGGGAGGGCCAGAACCGGGGAGCTGTTTTTT. Its translation: CASSYSGSGRARTGELFF.

A few counts support this clonotype. The rearrangement joins TRBV12-3 or TRBV12-4 to TRBJ2-7; D is perhaps TRBD2 (7 bases). CDR3 length: 13 amino acids. Trimming left V 4 bases short and J 5 bases short, with 12 bases between. CDR3 bases: TGTGCCAGCAGTTACAGGGAGGGGAACGAGCAGTACTTC. Its translation is CASSYREGNEQYF.

This clonotype was detected many times. This rearrangement joins TRBV20-1 to TRBJ1-5; D may be TRBD1 (5 bases). This CDR3 contains 15 residues. Germline CDR1 is DFQATT and CDR2 is SNEGSKA (reference sequence). Trimming removed 6 bases at V and 2 bases at J, with 17 bases between. The CDR3 reads CSADHGGLGNQPQHF. As DNA, the CDR3 is TGCAGTGCCGACCACGGGGGTTTGGGCAATCAGCCCCAGCATTTT.

There are a few counts of this clonotype. The V gene is TRBV20-1, the J gene TRBJ2-5; possibly TRBD2 for D (6 bases). The CDR3 totals 14 residues. CDR1 DFQATT and CDR2 SNEGSKA come from the germline V gene (reference sequence). V dropped 6 bases and J dropped 4 bases, with 18 bases sitting between them. This CDR3 is CSASRGREAETQYF. The CDR3 DNA reads as TGCAGTGCATCGCGGGGCAGGGAAGCAGAGACCCAGTACTTC.

This rearrangement joins TRBV20-1 to TRBJ2-3; TRBD2 matches 13 bases. V lost 7 bases, J lost 3 bases, and 7 bases stayed unmatched. Looked up from germline, CDR1 is DFQATT and CDR2 is SNEGSKA (reference sequence). This CDR3 comprises 15 residues. The CDR3 nucleotides read TGCAGTGGACGGACTAGCGGGAGATGGACAGATACGCAGTATTTT. Amino acid sequence: CSGRTSGRWTDTQYF.

This clonotype was seen more than once but under ten times. The chain carries TRBV14 and TRBJ2-3; D perhaps matches TRBD2 (5 bases). The V end was cut by 0 bases, the J end by 0 bases, with 10 bases between. There are 16 residues in the CDR3. Germline-derived CDR1 and CDR2 are SGHDN and FVKESK. The CDR3 loop reads CASSQDRTLSTDTQYF. CDR3 bases: TGTGCCAGCAGCCAAGATCGGACTCTTAGCACAGATACGCAGTATTTT.

The chain is built from TRBV28 and TRBJ2-7; D unresolved. This CDR3 spans 11 amino acids. Germline V gene sequence: CDR1 MDHEN, CDR2 SYDVKM. Trimming removed 4 bases at V and 5 bases at J, with 6 bases between. The CDR3 nucleotides read TGTGCCAGCAGTTCTCTGAACGAGCAGTACTTC. Its translation: CASSSLNEQYF.

This clonotype was found a few times. V is TRBV5-8 and J is TRBJ2-5; D is possibly TRBD2 (6 bases). The germline V gene encodes CDR1 SGHTS and CDR2 YDEGEE. The V gene lost 0 bases and the J gene lost 5 bases, with 11 bases spanning the gap. The CDR3 has 14 residues. The CDR3 DNA reads as TGTGCCAGCAGCTTGGCGGACTATAGGGAGACCCAGTACTTC. It yields the protein CASSLADYRETQYF. Variable domain in full (rest from reference TRBV5-8 and TRBJ2-5): EAGVTQSPTHLIKTRGQQATLRCSPISGHTSVYWYQQALGLGLQFLLWYDEGEERNRGNFPPRFSGRQFPNYSSELNVNALELEDSALYLCASSLADYRETQYFGPGTRLLVL.

V usage is TRBV12-3 or TRBV12-4 and J usage is TRBJ2-2; 9 bases agree with TRBD1. Trimming took 7 bases from V and 4 from J; bases not matched to a gene: 7. The length of the CDR3 is 15 residues. The CDR3 region is CASTWGQGATGELFF. The CDR3 nucleotides are TGTGCCAGCACCTGGGGACAGGGTGCCACCGGGGAGCTGTTTTTT.

This clonotype was picked up a small number of times. The chain uses TRBV20-1 and TRBJ1-1; no reliable D call. The V gene's germline CDR1 is DFQATT and CDR2 SNEGSKA (reference sequence). The CDR3 loop spans 11 amino acids. V lost 4 bases to trimming and J lost 5 bases, with 8 bases between them. The CDR3 region has the DNA TGCAGTGCTACCTTTCGGACTGAAGCTTTCTTT. Protein product: CSATFRTEAFF.

This clonotype has a handful of counts. The chain recombines TRBV5-1 with TRBJ2-5; D call uncertain. V was shortened by 0 bases and J by 0 bases, with 6 bases between the two germline ends. CDR3 length equals 14 residues. Germline CDR1 and CDR2: SGHRS and YFSETQ. CDR3 nucleotide sequence: TGCGCCAGCAGCTTGGCGATGTACCAAGAGACCCAGTACTTC. This encodes CASSLAMYQETQYF.

The chain employs TRBV20-1 and TRBJ2-7; 7 bases align to TRBD2. Trimming took 0 bases from V and 0 from J; bases not matched to a gene: 11. Per the germline V gene, CDR1 is DFQATT and CDR2 is SNEGSKA (reference sequence). The CDR3 totals 17 residues. For the CDR3, the DNA is TGCAGTGCTAGAGATCCTTGGGAGGGAACACCCTCCTACGAGCAGTACTTC. Translating gives CSARDPWEGTPSYEQYF.

The genes are TRBV11-2 and TRBJ2-7, with no clear D. From germline, CDR1 is SGHAT and CDR2 FQNNGV. This CDR3 comprises 13 residues. V dropped 0 bases and J dropped 6 bases, with 9 bases sitting between them. The CDR3 spells CASSLDRVFEQYF. CDR3 coding DNA: TGTGCCAGCAGCTTAGATCGAGTTTTCGAGCAGTACTTC.

Comment on this clonotype: Since a much larger clone is just one base distant, this may be a read error. The gene calls are TRBV20-1 and TRBJ2-7; D not resolved. Per the germline V gene, CDR1 is DFQATT and CDR2 is SNEGSKA (reference sequence). This CDR3 is built from 10 residues. The CDR3 sequence: CSGRYDEQCF. In nucleotides, the CDR3 is TGCAGTGGCAGGTACGACGAGCAGTGCTTC.

This clonotype has more than one count but fewer than ten. The CDR3 sequence is CASSQSEGYEQYF. For the CDR3, the DNA is TGCGCCAGCAGCCAATCGGAGGGCTACGAGCAGTACTTC. The chain links TRBV4-3 to TRBJ2-7; possibly TRBD2 for D (6 bases). Germline CDR1 and CDR2: LGHNA and YSLEER. V lost 2 bases, J lost 3 bases, and 8 bases lay in between. This CDR3 has 13 residues.

The genes are TRBV7-8 and TRBJ2-1; D is unclear. CDR1 and CDR2 from the germline V gene are SGHVS and FQNEAQ. V dropped 5 bases and J dropped 0 bases, with 11 bases sitting between them. This CDR3 comprises 15 residues. CDR3 amino acids: CASSLTKNSYNEQFF. The CDR3 DNA sequence: TGTGCCAGCAGCCTTACCAAAAACTCCTACAATGAGCAGTTCTTC.